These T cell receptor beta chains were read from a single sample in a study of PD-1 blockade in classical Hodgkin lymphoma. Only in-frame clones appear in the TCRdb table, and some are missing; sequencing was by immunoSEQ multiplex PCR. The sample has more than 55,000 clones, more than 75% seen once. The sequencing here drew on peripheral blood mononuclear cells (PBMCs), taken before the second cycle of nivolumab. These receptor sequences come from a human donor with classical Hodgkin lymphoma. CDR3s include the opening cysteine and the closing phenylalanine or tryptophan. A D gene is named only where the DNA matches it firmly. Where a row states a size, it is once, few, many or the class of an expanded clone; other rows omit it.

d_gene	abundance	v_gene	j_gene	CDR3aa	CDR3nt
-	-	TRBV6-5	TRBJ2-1	CASSPILGVGNEQFF	TGTGCCAGCAGTCCTATCCTCGGGGTTGGCAATGAGCAGTTCTTC
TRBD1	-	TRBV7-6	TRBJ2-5	CASGLRGLWETQYF	TGTGCCAGCGGGCTGAGGGGGCTTTGGGAGACCCAGTACTTC
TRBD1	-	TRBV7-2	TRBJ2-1	CASSPRYGYRGNEQFF	TGTGCCAGCAGCCCACGCTACGGCTACAGGGGCAATGAGCAGTTCTTC
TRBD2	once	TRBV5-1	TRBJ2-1	CASSLALAGVSEQFF	TGCGCCAGCAGCTTGGCACTAGCGGGGGTTTCTGAGCAGTTCTTC
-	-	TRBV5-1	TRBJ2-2	CASSSSLTGELFF	TGCGCCAGCAGCTCTAGTCTCACCGGGGAGCTGTTTTTT
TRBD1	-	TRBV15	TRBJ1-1	CATSRGTADRGLGETFF	TGTGCCACCAGCAGAGGGACGGCGGACAGGGGGTTAGGGGAGACTTTCTTT
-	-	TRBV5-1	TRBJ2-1	CASSLEVSSYNEQFF	TGCGCCAGCAGCTTGGAAGTTAGCTCCTACAATGAGCAGTTCTTC
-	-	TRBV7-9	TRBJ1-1	CASSLVPHTEAFF	TGTGCCAGCAGCTTAGTCCCCCACACTGAAGCTTTCTTT
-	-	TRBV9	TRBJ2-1	CASSVATDNEQFF	TGTGCCAGCAGCGTAGCAACGGACAATGAGCAGTTCTTC
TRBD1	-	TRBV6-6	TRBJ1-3	CASSKGQVSGNTIYF	TGTGCCAGCAGCAAGGGACAGGTCTCTGGAAACACCATATATTTT
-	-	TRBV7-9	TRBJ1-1	CASSHRGYTEAFF	TGTGCCAGCAGCCATCGGGGGTACACTGAAGCTTTCTTT
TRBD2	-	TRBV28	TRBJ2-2	CASRAAGGQSGELFF	TGTGCCAGCAGAGCAGCGGGGGGGCAGAGCGGGGAGCTGTTTTTT
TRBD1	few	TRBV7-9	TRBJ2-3	CASRTGADADTQYF	TGTGCCAGCAGGACAGGGGCGGACGCAGATACGCAGTATTTT
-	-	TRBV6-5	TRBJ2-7	CASSYSNTAYEQYF	TGTGCCAGCAGTTACTCGAACACAGCCTACGAGCAGTACTTC
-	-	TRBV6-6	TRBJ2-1	CATLDGGRTNEQFF	TGTGCCACCCTGGACGGGGGCCGGACCAATGAGCAGTTCTTC
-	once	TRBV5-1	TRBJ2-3	CASSSDGISTDTQYF	TGCGCCAGCAGCTCGGACGGGATAAGCACAGATACGCAGTATTTT
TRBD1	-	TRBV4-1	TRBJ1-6	CASSQVPGTGYNSPLHF	TGCGCCAGCAGCCAAGTCCCCGGGACAGGGTATAATTCACCCCTCCACTTT
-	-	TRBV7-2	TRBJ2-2	CASSLAGGRGLNTGELFF	TGTGCCAGCAGCTTAGCAGGTGGGCGGGGACTGAACACCGGGGAGCTGTTTTTT
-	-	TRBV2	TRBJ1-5	CASSESLGSNQPQHF	TGTGCCAGCAGTGAATCGCTCGGATCCAATCAGCCCCAGCATTTT
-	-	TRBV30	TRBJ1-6	CAWSTTSQGNSPLHF	TGTGCCTGGAGCACTACTTCTCAGGGTAATTCACCCCTCCACTTT
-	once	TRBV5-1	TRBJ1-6	CASSLEAQNGGSPLHF	TGCGCCAGCAGCTTGGAGGCCCAGAATGGCGGCTCTCCCCTCCACTTT
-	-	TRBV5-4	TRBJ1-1	CASSFPNRDKTEAFF	TGTGCCAGCAGCTTCCCGAACAGGGATAAAACTGAAGCTTTCTTT
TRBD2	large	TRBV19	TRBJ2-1	CASSQTSGSYNEQFF	TGTGCCAGTAGTCAGACTAGCGGTTCCTACAATGAGCAGTTCTTC
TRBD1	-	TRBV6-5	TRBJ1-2	CASSLTGGYGYTF	TGTGCCAGCAGCTTAACAGGGGGCTATGGCTACACCTTC
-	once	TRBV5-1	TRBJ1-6	CASTVLGGNSPLHF	TGCGCCAGCACCGTTCTAGGGGGTAATTCACCCCTCCACTTT
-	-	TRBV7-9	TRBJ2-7	CASSFTRAEGEQYF	TGTGCCAGCAGCTTTACAAGGGCGGAGGGGGAGCAGTACTTC
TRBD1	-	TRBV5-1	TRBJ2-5	CASSPGTGPETQYF	TGCGCCAGCAGCCCGGGGACAGGGCCCGAGACCCAGTACTTC
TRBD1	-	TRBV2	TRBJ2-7	CASRMPPGQAGPYEQYF	TGTGCCAGCAGGATGCCCCCTGGACAGGCCGGCCCCTACGAGCAGTACTTC
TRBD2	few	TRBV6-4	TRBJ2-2	CASNRAGRIPGELFF	TGTGCCAGCAACCGAGCGGGGCGAATTCCCGGGGAGCTGTTTTTT
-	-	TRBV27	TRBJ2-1	CAAGERNEQFF	TGTGCCGCCGGGGAAAGGAATGAGCAGTTCTTC
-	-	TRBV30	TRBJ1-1	CAWPLPPEVWTEAFF	TGTGCCTGGCCCCTCCCTCCGGAGGTGTGGACTGAAGCTTTCTTT
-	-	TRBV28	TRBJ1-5	CASSYIQGGNQPQHF	TGTGCCAGCAGTTACATTCAGGGAGGCAATCAGCCCCAGCATTTT
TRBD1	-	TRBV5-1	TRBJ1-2	CASSPDRSLIGYTF	TGCGCCAGCAGCCCGGACAGGTCTCTTATTGGCTACACCTTC
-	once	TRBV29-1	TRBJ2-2	CSGGGTGELFF	TGCAGCGGTGGGGGGACCGGGGAGCTGTTTTTT
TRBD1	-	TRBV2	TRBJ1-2	CASSEYGTAGWGYTF	TGTGCCAGCAGTGAATATGGGACAGCTGGATGGGGCTACACCTTC
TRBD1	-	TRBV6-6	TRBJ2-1	CASSSGTGFDYNEQFF	TGTGCCAGCAGTTCCGGGACAGGGTTTGACTACAATGAGCAGTTCTTC
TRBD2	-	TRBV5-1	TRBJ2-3	CASSFSPAGGTDTQYF	TGCGCCAGCAGCTTTAGTCCAGCGGGGGGTACAGATACGCAGTATTTT